This passage covers 31 T cell receptor beta chains from one sample sequenced in a study of shared clonotypes between healthy human individuals. TCRdb's table, derived via immunoSEQ multiplex PCR, lists solely in-frame clones and lacks some. The table has around 120,000 clones, about 72% seen once; the top ten hold around 24%. Sequencing was carried out using memory CD8+ T cells sorted from blood. Described subset: CD45RO+ cells pooled with CCR7-negative TemRA cells. These receptor sequences come from a woman aged 25-40 years in good health.

The table lists this clone with a count of one. The V gene is TRBV7-6, the J gene TRBJ1-1; weak D call: TRBD1 (5 bases). Germline loops: CDR1 SGHVS, CDR2 FNYEAQ. Trimming took off 6 bases at V and 1 base at J, with 15 bases between the two ends. The CDR3 totals 15 residues. This CDR3 is CASSEAIGGNTEAFF. DNA for the CDR3: TGTGCCAGCAGTGAAGCGATTGGGGGGAACACTGAAGCTTTCTTT.

The chain uses TRBV10-1 and TRBJ2-7, with unresolved D. Trimming pared 2 bases from V and 6 bases from J, leaving 17 bases between. The CDR3 runs 15 residues. In germline, CDR1 is WNHNN, CDR2 SYGVQD (reference sequence). CDR3 bases: TGCGCCAGCAGTGAGAGTTTTGATGTCCCCTCCGAGCAGTACTTC. Protein: CASSESFDVPSEQYF.

In DNA form, the CDR3 reads TGTGCCAGCAGTTCCCCCGCGGGACACTACGAGCAGTACTTC. Its protein is CASSSPAGHYEQYF. The V and J genes are TRBV6-6 and TRBJ2-7, with D possibly being TRBD1 or TRBD2 (6 bases each). Trimming pared 4 bases from V and 3 bases from J, leaving 13 bases between. This CDR3 is 14 amino acids long. Germline V lookup: CDR1 MNHNY, CDR2 SVGAGI (reference sequence).

This clone turned up a few times. This sequence joins TRBV19 and TRBJ2-1, with D possibly matching TRBD2 (6 bases). Per germline, CDR1 LNHDA and CDR2 SQIVND (reference sequence). The CDR3 contains 15 residues. The ends were cut back, 3 bases at V and 4 bases at J, with 13 bases in the middle. CDR3 coding DNA: TGTGCCAGTAGTATTTTGACTGGGGGGTACAATGAGCAGTTCTTC. This encodes CASSILTGGYNEQFF.

The J gene is TRBJ2-1, the V gene TRBV7-3; D uncertain. The CDR3 is made up of 16 amino acids. Germline loops: CDR1 SGHTA, CDR2 FQGTGA. Trimming removed 0 bases from V and 4 bases from J, with 13 bases in between. The CDR3, as DNA: TGTGCCAGCAGCTTAACGTTAGGGCACCGTTACAATGAGCAGTTCTTC. This codes for CASSLTLGHRYNEQFF. The full variable domain, completed using reference TRBV7-3 and TRBJ2-1, is GAGVSQTPSNKVTEKGKYVELRCDPISGHTALYWYRQSLGQGPEFLIYFQGTGAADDSGLPNDRFFAVRPEGSVSTLKIQRTERGDSAVYLCASSLTLGHRYNEQFFGPGTRLTVL.

The rearrangement links TRBV7-3 to TRBJ2-3, with 7 bases aligning to TRBD2. The ends lost 5 bases at V and 3 bases at J; junction bases unmatched: 5. CDR3 length: 14 residues. The germline V gene encodes CDR1 SGHTA and CDR2 FQGTGA. The CDR3: CASSPGLVTDTQYF. The CDR3 DNA follows: TGTGCCAGCAGCCCAGGACTAGTAACAGATACGCAGTATTTT.

This clone was picked up one time. This is likely an artifact of a read error, given a far larger clone one base away. The sample contains more than one DNA sequence encoding this CDR3. The genes are TRBV11-3 and TRBJ1-3, with TRBD1 matching 8 bases. The germline CDR1 and CDR2 sequences are SGHNT and YENEEA. V was clipped by 5 bases and J by 2 bases; unmatched bases: 5. The CDR3 loop spans 15 amino acids. CDR3: CASSNHRGTGNTIYF. Here the CDR3 DNA reads TGTGCCAGCAGCAACCACAGGGGGACTGGAAACACCATATATTTT.

V is TRBV14 and J is TRBJ2-1, with a tentative D call TRBD2 (6 bases). The V gene's germline CDR1 is SGHDN and CDR2 FVKESK. V was cut by 6 bases and J by 5 bases, with 11 bases left in between. The CDR3 consists of 13 residues. The chain's CDR3 is CASRIAEDNEQFF. The CDR3 coding sequence is TGTGCCAGCAGAATAGCGGAAGACAATGAGCAGTTCTTC. The full variable domain, rest sourced from reference TRBV14 and TRBJ2-1, is EAGVTQFPSHSVIEKGQTVTLRCDPISGHDNLYWYRRVMGKEIKFLLHFVKESKQDESGMPNNRFLAERTGGTYSTLKVQPAELEDSGVYFCASRIAEDNEQFFGPGTRLTVL.

J is TRBJ1-2 and V is TRBV27; 7 bases are a match to TRBD1. Per the germline V gene, CDR1 is MNHEY and CDR2 is SMNVEV (reference sequence). This CDR3 is 14 amino acids long. V was clipped by 5 bases and J by 4 bases; unmatched bases: 7. Here the CDR3 DNA reads TGTGCCAGCAGTCCACAGGGGCCTTTCTATGGCTACACCTTC. Amino acids: CASSPQGPFYGYTF.

The V and J genes are TRBV11-2 and TRBJ2-5; weak D call: TRBD1 (5 bases). The CDR3 is 12 amino acids. V was shortened by 7 bases and J by 7 bases, with 13 bases between the two germline ends. The germline V gene encodes CDR1 SGHAT and CDR2 FQNNGV. CDR3 region: CASTLRGGTQYF. CDR3 bases: TGTGCCAGCACCCTAAGGGGTGGGACCCAGTACTTC.

The chain employs TRBV7-9 and TRBJ1-1; the match to TRBD1 covers 7 bases. Looked up from germline, CDR1 is SEHNR and CDR2 is FQNEAQ (reference sequence). The CDR3 extends over 14 amino acids. With 4 bases clipped from V and 0 bases from J, the junction kept 2 bases outside the gene matches. The CDR3: CASSSGQMNTEAFF. CDR3 DNA: TGTGCCAGCAGCTCGGGACAGATGAACACTGAAGCTTTCTTT.

V usage is TRBV11-1 and J usage is TRBJ1-5, with TRBD1 identical over 7 bases. V shed 3 bases, J shed 6 bases, and the junction held 8 bases outside the gene matches. The CDR3 length is 15 residues. CDR1 SGHAT and CDR2 FQDESV come from the germline V gene (reference sequence). In nucleotides, the CDR3 is TGTGCCAGCAGCTTTGGGCAGGGGGTAGGTCAGCCCCAGCATTTT. This encodes CASSFGQGVGQPQHF.

The J gene is TRBJ2-7, the V gene TRBV7-9, with D uncertain. V was cut by 6 bases and J by 7 bases, with 13 bases left in between. The CDR3 loop spans 12 amino acids. From germline, CDR1 is SEHNR and CDR2 FQNEAQ (reference sequence). The CDR3 coding sequence is TGTGCCAGCAGTCCCGAGATTGGGGAGCAGTACTTC. It codes for CASSPEIGEQYF.

The chain carries TRBV9 and TRBJ2-3; 9 nucleotides align to TRBD1. In germline, CDR1 is SGDLS, CDR2 YYNGEE. V was pared by 4 bases and J by 4 bases, with 10 bases of the junction left unmatched. The CDR3 runs to 16 residues. The CDR3 is CASSQARDRVADTQYF. CDR3 in DNA: TGTGCCAGCAGCCAGGCCCGGGACAGGGTGGCAGATACGCAGTATTTT.

The rearrangement joins TRBV27 to TRBJ2-1; TRBD2 matches 14 bases. CDR3 size: 16 residues. The germline V gene encodes CDR1 MNHEY and CDR2 SMNVEV (reference sequence). The V segment lost 5 bases and the J segment 7 bases; nucleotides outside the gene matches: 7. CDR3 nucleotide sequence: TGTGCCAGCAGTGCAGGGACTAGCGGGAGTCGGAATGAGCAGTTCTTC. It is translated as CASSAGTSGSRNEQFF.

The chain links TRBV6-1 to TRBJ1-5, with D tentatively TRBD1 (6 bases). Between the trimmed V and J ends, which lost 3 bases and 6 bases, there was a span of 9 bases. There are 13 residues in the CDR3. Per the germline V gene, CDR1 is MNHNS and CDR2 is SASEGT. CDR3 region: CASSDPGAQPQHF. CDR3 DNA: TGTGCCAGCAGTGATCCAGGGGCTCAGCCCCAGCATTTT.

V and J are TRBV6-4 and TRBJ2-5, with TRBD1 matching 10 bases. J gave up 4 bases and V 6 bases, and 8 bases lay outside the gene matches. The CDR3 extends over 15 amino acids. Looked up from germline, CDR1 is MRHNA and CDR2 is SNTAGT. The DNA for the CDR3 is TGTGCCAGCAGAGGGGACAGGGGTATTGCAGAGACCCAGTACTTC. Encoded protein: CASRGDRGIAETQYF.

J is TRBJ2-5 and V is TRBV4-1; D perhaps matches TRBD2 (6 bases). The CDR3 covers 16 residues. The V end lost 0 bases, the J end lost 1 base, and 12 bases lay between the germline ends. Germline V gene sequence: CDR1 MGHRA, CDR2 YSYEKL. As DNA, the CDR3 is TGCGCCAGCAGCCAAGATCGGGGCGGGGTCCAAGAGACCCAGTACTTC. The encoded protein is CASSQDRGGVQETQYF.

The rearrangement uses TRBV9 and TRBJ2-1; TRBD2 is a possible D gene (6 bases). V gave up 2 bases and J gave up 3 bases, with 9 bases separating them. Per germline, CDR1 SGDLS and CDR2 YYNGEE. There are 14 residues in the CDR3. In DNA form, the CDR3 reads TGTGCCAGCAGCGTCGGGGGAGGCTACAATGAGCAGTTCTTC. Its translation is CASSVGGGYNEQFF.

This clone has at least ten counts. The chain combines TRBV5-6 with TRBJ2-7; D is ambiguous. V was trimmed by 0 bases and J by 1 base, leaving 8 bases between them. This CDR3 spans 14 amino acids. Germline loops: CDR1 SGHDT, CDR2 YYEEEE. CDR3 region: CASSLGGTSYEQYF. As DNA, the CDR3 is TGTGCCAGCAGCTTGGGGGGAACGTCCTACGAGCAGTACTTC. The entire variable domain, with the rest obtained from reference TRBV5-6 and TRBJ2-7, is as follows: DAGVTQSPTHLIKTRGQQVTLRCSPKSGHDTVSWYQQALGQGPQFIFQYYEEEERQRGNFPDRFSGHQFPNYSSELNVNALLLGDSALYLCASSLGGTSYEQYFGPGTRLTVT.

The rearrangement joins TRBV7-9 to TRBJ2-2; D remains ambiguous. V dropped 8 bases and J dropped 1 base, with 8 bases sitting between them. The CDR3 consists of 13 residues. CDR1 and CDR2 from the germline V gene are SEHNR and FQNEAQ (reference sequence). CDR3 sequence (DNA): TGTGCCAGCTTCAAGGGGAACACCGGGGAGCTGTTTTTT. It translates to CASFKGNTGELFF.

The V gene is TRBV11-2, the J gene TRBJ1-2, with a possible D match to TRBD1 (5 bases). Trimming removed 1 base from V and 5 bases from J, with 8 bases in between. Germline lookup yields CDR1 SGHAT and CDR2 FQNNGV. This CDR3 comprises 13 residues. CDR3 DNA sequence: TGTGCCAGCAGCTTAGCAGGGATATATGGCTACACCTTC. This translates into CASSLAGIYGYTF.

The CDR3, as DNA: TGCGCCAGCAGTCAAATGCCCGGGGAGCTGTTTTTT. Encoded protein: CASSQMPGELFF. V usage is TRBV5-1 and J usage is TRBJ2-2, with D unclear. Germline V gene lookup returns CDR1 SGHRS and CDR2 YFSETQ. The CDR3 consists of 12 residues. The V gene lost 5 bases and the J gene lost 6 bases, with 8 bases spanning the gap.

This clone was detected once. The chain has TRBV5-1 and TRBJ1-2; D is perhaps TRBD1 (5 bases). This CDR3 contains 16 residues. Trimming pared 5 bases from V and 2 bases from J, leaving 19 bases between. Germline-derived CDR1 and CDR2 are SGHRS and YFSETQ. Here the CDR3 DNA reads TGCGCCAGCAGAATTCCGGGTGGTGGGGACAACTATGGCTACACCTTC. It specifies CASRIPGGGDNYGYTF. Drawing the rest from reference TRBV5-1 and TRBJ1-2, the complete variable domain is KAGVTQTPRYLIKTRGQQVTLSCSPISGHRSVSWYQQTPGQGLQFLFEYFSETQRNKGNFPGRFSGRQFSNSRSEMNVSTLELGDSALYLCASRIPGGGDNYGYTFGSGTRLTVV.

This clone was picked up many times. Other DNA sequences within the sample encode an identical CDR3. The chain uses TRBV9 and TRBJ2-7, with TRBD1 matching over 7 bases. The CDR3 has 14 residues. Germline V gene sequence: CDR1 SGDLS, CDR2 YYNGEE. The trim removed 0 bases at V and 5 bases at J, leaving 5 bases unmatched. CDR3 protein: CASSVGGGSDEQYF. The CDR3 nucleotides read TGTGCCAGCAGCGTAGGAGGGGGCAGCGACGAGCAGTACTTC.

This clone has just a few counts. This rearrangement joins TRBV2 to TRBJ2-1; possibly TRBD2 for D (6 bases). This CDR3 is 16 amino acids long. The germline V gene has CDR1 SNHLY and CDR2 FYNNEI. Trimming stripped 4 bases from V and 1 base from J, with 14 bases between. In nucleotides, the CDR3 is TGTGCCAGCAGTGGCCCCCTTGCGGGGTCCTACAATGAGCAGTTCTTC. This sequence encodes CASSGPLAGSYNEQFF.

V and J are TRBV6-1 and TRBJ2-1; 9 bases match TRBD2. Germline V lookup: CDR1 MNHNS, CDR2 SASEGT. V trimming: 8 bases; J trimming: 5 bases; junction bases outside the gene matches: 7. The CDR3 covers 14 residues. Written as DNA, the CDR3 is TGTGCCAGCTTCTGGCTAGCGGGGAACAATGAGCAGTTCTTC. Its protein product is CASFWLAGNNEQFF.

J is TRBJ1-2 and V is TRBV10-1, with D possibly being TRBD1 (5 bases). Trimming shortened V by 0 bases and J by 7 bases, and 15 bases separated the two germline ends. The CDR3 has 15 residues. Germline assignment: CDR1 WNHNN and CDR2 SYGVQD (reference sequence). The CDR3 here is CASSESPEGSGGYTF. In DNA, the CDR3 is TGCGCCAGCAGTGAGTCACCAGAGGGGAGCGGTGGCTACACCTTC.

The table lists this clone with a few counts. The V gene is TRBV6-5, the J gene TRBJ2-7; 11 bases fit TRBD2. Trimming removed 4 bases from V and 4 bases from J; junction bases left unmatched: 3. Per germline, CDR1 MNHEY and CDR2 SVGAGI. The CDR3 is 14 amino acids. CDR3 protein: CASSLAGGIYEQYF. The CDR3 coding sequence is TGTGCCAGCAGTTTAGCGGGAGGGATATACGAGCAGTACTTC.

The chain couples TRBV5-1 to TRBJ1-4; D not resolved. Germline CDR1 is SGHRS and CDR2 is YFSETQ. V was shortened by 4 bases and J by 4 bases, with 11 bases between the two germline ends. The CDR3 totals 14 residues. CDR3 sequence: CASSPDGDNEKLFF. CDR3 sequence (DNA): TGCGCCAGCAGCCCGGACGGAGATAATGAAAAACTGTTTTTT.

The CDR3 region has the DNA TGTGCCAGCAGGGCGGGGGCTGAAGCTTTCTTT. The encoded protein is CASRAGAEAFF. This chain connects TRBV5-4 to TRBJ1-1; D is possibly TRBD1 (5 bases). Germline V gene sequence: CDR1 SGHNT, CDR2 YYREEE (reference sequence). The CDR3 extends over 11 amino acids. The V end was cut by 5 bases, the J end by 6 bases, with 8 bases between.